These 23 T cell receptor beta chains originate from one sample sequenced in a study of blood T cell repertoires in COVID-19. Here immunoSEQ multiplex PCR was the method, and the copy in TCRdb shows in-frame clones only, minus some. The data contain some 50,000 clones, 80% to 90% of them singletons. The material sequenced was peripheral blood. The receptors here all came from a man in his 60s with acute or convalescent COVID-19.

This chain uses TRBV5-1 with TRBJ1-1, with 8 bases that match TRBD1. After removal of 3 bases from V and 6 bases from J, the junction contained 7 bases not matched to a gene. The CDR3 extends over 14 amino acids. Per the germline V gene, CDR1 is SGHRS and CDR2 is YFSETQ. The CDR3: CASSSDGQGPEAFF. The CDR3, as DNA: TGCGCCAGCAGCTCAGACGGACAGGGTCCTGAAGCTTTCTTT.

The sample holds one count of this clone. This chain uses TRBV5-1 with TRBJ1-1; D not certain. The germline V gene has CDR1 SGHRS and CDR2 YFSETQ. The CDR3 contains 13 residues. V was pared by 0 bases and J by 8 bases, with 11 bases between. The CDR3 here is CASSLVGRGEAFF. CDR3 nucleotide sequence: TGCGCCAGCAGCTTGGTAGGGCGGGGAGAAGCTTTCTTT.

The chain employs TRBV5-1 and TRBJ2-3; D is possibly TRBD1 (5 bases). Germline lookup yields CDR1 SGHRS and CDR2 YFSETQ. V lost 1 base and J 5 bases, leaving 11 bases between the germline ends. This CDR3 spans 14 amino acids. The CDR3 sequence is CASSLRQGEDTQYF. For the CDR3, the DNA is TGCGCCAGCAGCTTGCGGCAGGGCGAAGATACGCAGTATTTT. The full variable domain, in which reference TRBV5-1 and TRBJ2-3 provide the parts outside the CDR3, is KAGVTQTPRYLIKTRGQQVTLSCSPISGHRSVSWYQQTPGQGLQFLFEYFSETQRNKGNFPGRFSGRQFSNSRSEMNVSTLELGDSALYLCASSLRQGEDTQYFGPGTRLTVL.

J is TRBJ2-1 and V is TRBV24-1, with D tentatively TRBD1 (6 bases). The CDR3 has 11 residues. CDR1 is KGHDR and CDR2 is SFDVKD in the germline V gene. The V end lost 10 bases, the J end lost 9 bases, and 12 bases lay between the germline ends. Written as DNA, the CDR3 is TGTGCCACACAGGGCGAGGGTGAGCAGTTCTTC. It is translated as CATQGEGEQFF.

V gene TRBV30 combines with J gene TRBJ1-2; D is ambiguous. Germline lookup yields CDR1 GTSNPN and CDR2 SVGIG (reference sequence). The germline V and J ends were trimmed by 0 bases and 4 bases, with 15 bases remaining between them. The CDR3 extends over 15 amino acids. The CDR3 DNA reads as TGTGCCTGGAGTGTAACAGCTCTGTCCGGCTATGGCTACACCTTC. As protein: CAWSVTALSGYGYTF.

This clone turned up a few times. The chain is built from TRBV9 and TRBJ1-6; D possibly corresponds to TRBD1 (5 bases). Germline loops: CDR1 SGDLS, CDR2 YYNGEE. V was cut by 4 bases and J by 5 bases, with 13 bases left in between. The CDR3 has 15 residues. CDR3: CASSTQGVHNSPLHF. In nucleotides, the CDR3 is TGTGCCAGCAGCACGCAGGGTGTCCATAATTCACCCCTCCACTTT.

With respect to this clone: Other DNA sequences of this sample code for an identical CDR3. The V call is TRBV7-2, the J call TRBJ2-7; 8 positions agree with TRBD1. CDR1 is SGHTA, CDR2 FQGNSA, per germline. V trimming: 3 bases; J trimming: 4 bases; junction bases outside the gene matches: 5. This CDR3 has 14 residues. The CDR3 loop is CASSFGQGLYEQYF. In nucleotides, the CDR3 is TGTGCCAGCAGCTTCGGACAGGGTTTATACGAGCAGTACTTC.

The chain is built from TRBV2 and TRBJ1-2; 8 bases align to TRBD1. CDR1 is SNHLY, CDR2 FYNNEI, per germline. This CDR3 spans 12 amino acids. The V and J ends lost 9 bases and 4 bases, in that order; junction bases with no gene match: 4. CDR3 nucleotides: TGTGCCAGTGTAGGACAGGGCTATGGCTACACCTTC. This codes for CASVGQGYGYTF.

The chain combines TRBV5-1 with TRBJ1-2; TRBD1 might be the D (5 bases). Germline lookup yields CDR1 SGHRS and CDR2 YFSETQ. Trimming took 0 bases from V and 6 from J, leaving 15 bases between them. The CDR3 spans 15 residues. In DNA, the CDR3 is TGCGCCAGCAGCTTGGGTCAGGGCACGCCGAATGGCTACACCTTC. Amino acids: CASSLGQGTPNGYTF. The variable domain in full, with the rest retrieved from reference TRBV5-1 and TRBJ1-2, is KAGVTQTPRYLIKTRGQQVTLSCSPISGHRSVSWYQQTPGQGLQFLFEYFSETQRNKGNFPGRFSGRQFSNSRSEMNVSTLELGDSALYLCASSLGQGTPNGYTFGSGTRLTVV.

The chain recombines TRBV5-1 with TRBJ2-7; 7 bases are a match to TRBD2. There are 14 residues in the CDR3. With 0 bases clipped from V and 3 bases from J, the junction kept 3 bases outside the gene matches. The germline V gene has CDR1 SGHRS and CDR2 YFSETQ. This CDR3 is CASSLGSGDYEQYF. The CDR3 coding sequence is TGCGCCAGCAGCTTGGGCAGCGGGGACTACGAGCAGTACTTC.

This clone has just one count. This chain joins TRBV2 and TRBJ2-1, with 14 nucleotides matching TRBD2. Germline CDR1 is SNHLY and CDR2 is FYNNEI. Losses at the gene ends were 6 bases for V and 7 bases for J; bases not matched to a gene: 8. The CDR3 has 16 residues. CDR3 sequence reads: CASRHGTSGGRNEQFF. DNA of the CDR3: TGTGCCAGCAGACACGGGACTAGCGGGGGTAGAAATGAGCAGTTCTTC.

V gene TRBV6-6 combines with J gene TRBJ1-5; D is unclear. The V end was cut by 7 bases, the J end by 4 bases, with 20 bases between. Germline CDR1 and CDR2: MNHNY and SVGAGI (reference sequence). The CDR3 consists of 16 residues. The CDR3 reads CASTDRNGLVNQPQHF. The CDR3 nucleotides read TGTGCCAGCACCGACCGGAATGGGCTCGTGAATCAGCCCCAGCATTTT.

Here the CDR3 reads CASSHLPFEGQGAIEQYF. CDR3 sequence (DNA): TGTGCCAGCAGCCATCTTCCTTTCGAGGGACAGGGGGCTATCGAGCAGTACTTC. The chain recombines TRBV4-2 with TRBJ2-7; 12 nucleotides line up with TRBD1. Germline-derived CDR1 and CDR2 are LGHNA and YNFKEQ. Losses at the gene ends were 3 bases for V and 6 bases for J; bases not matched to a gene: 15. This CDR3 spans 18 amino acids.

A single count supports this clone. The chain carries TRBV18 and TRBJ1-4; D ambiguous. CDR3 length: 17 residues. Germline V gene data show CDR1 as KGHSH and CDR2 as LQKENI. The V end was cut by 1 base, the J end by 5 bases, with 17 bases between. The CDR3 sequence: CASSPRSVAARNEKLFF. The CDR3 DNA reads TGTGCCAGCTCACCACGATCGGTCGCAGCGAGAAATGAAAAACTGTTTTTT.

The V call is TRBV5-1, the J call TRBJ2-1, with 8 bases that match TRBD1. Losses at the gene ends were 0 bases for V and 8 bases for J; bases not matched to a gene: 7. The germline V gene encodes CDR1 SGHRS and CDR2 YFSETQ. The CDR3 runs to 15 residues. The CDR3 loop is CASSLGGRGHDEQFF. In DNA, the CDR3 is TGCGCCAGCAGCTTGGGAGGCAGGGGGCACGATGAGCAGTTCTTC.

The J gene is TRBJ2-3, the V gene TRBV2; TRBD1 matches at 8 bases. The CDR3 sequence is 14 residues long. CDR1 is SNHLY, CDR2 FYNNEI, per germline. V was clipped by 5 bases and J by 3 bases; unmatched bases: 4. The CDR3 region has the DNA TGTGCCAGCAGTCGGACAGGGTATACAGATACGCAGTATTTT. Protein: CASSRTGYTDTQYF.

The chain combines TRBV6-5 with TRBJ2-3; TRBD2 might be the D (5 bases). The CDR3 totals 15 residues. Germline V gene lookup returns CDR1 MNHEY and CDR2 SVGAGI. The V gene lost 5 bases and the J gene lost 2 bases, with 14 bases spanning the gap. CDR3 coding DNA: TGTGCCAGCAGTAGAGCTAGCAGGAACACAGATACGCAGTATTTT. It codes for CASSRASRNTDTQYF.

This clone was counted between two and nine times. The V call is TRBV3-1 (or the pseudogene TRBV3-2), the J call TRBJ2-7; tentatively, D is TRBD2 (6 bases). This CDR3 is built from 13 residues. V lost 1 base and J lost 11, with 15 bases in between. Per the germline V gene, CDR1 is LGHDT and CDR2 is YNNKEL (reference sequence). The CDR3 sequence: CASSQGNAGLKYF. The CDR3 bases are TGTGCCAGCAGCCAAGGGAATGCGGGGTTGAAGTACTTC.

The rearrangement uses TRBV18 and TRBJ1-2; TRBD1 aligns across 7 bases. The V and J ends lost 5 bases and 5 bases, in that order; junction bases with no gene match: 2. The germline V gene encodes CDR1 KGHSH and CDR2 LQKENI. The CDR3 runs to 12 residues. The CDR3 loop is CASSEGAYGYTF. CDR3 DNA: TGTGCCAGCTCAGAGGGGGCTTATGGCTACACCTTC.

The count of this clone is one. V and J are TRBV3-1 (or the pseudogene TRBV3-2) and TRBJ2-3, with D possibly being TRBD1 (6 bases). V was shortened by 4 bases and J by 2 bases, with 13 bases between the two germline ends. CDR1 LGHDT and CDR2 YNNKEL come from the germline V gene (reference sequence). The CDR3 has 15 residues. In DNA, the CDR3 is TGTGCCAGCAGCCCTCCGACAGGATTCACAGATACGCAGTATTTT. Amino acid sequence: CASSPPTGFTDTQYF.

The V and J genes are TRBV10-3 and TRBJ1-2; perhaps TRBD1 as D (6 bases). The CDR3 covers 14 residues. CDR1 is ENHRY and CDR2 is SYGVKD in the germline V gene. The V end lost 3 bases, the J end lost 5 bases, and 13 bases lay between the germline ends. The CDR3 DNA is TGTGCCATCAGTGAACCGGGACACTTGTATGGCTACACCTTC. Encoded protein: CAISEPGHLYGYTF.

The gene calls are TRBV12-3 or TRBV12-4 and TRBJ1-2; D not resolved. Trimming took off 3 bases at V and 4 bases at J, with 9 bases between the two ends. This CDR3 has 13 amino acids. The CDR3: CASSFDFAYGYTF. The CDR3 bases are TGTGCCAGCAGTTTCGACTTTGCCTATGGCTACACCTTC.

V gene TRBV23-1 combines with J gene TRBJ1-5, with D uncertain. TRBV23-1 is an ORF; its function is uncertain. The germline V and J ends were trimmed by 0 bases and 3 bases, with 12 bases remaining between them. This CDR3 contains 16 residues. In nucleotides, the CDR3 is TGCGCCAGCAGTCAATCGCGGGCTCTGCTCAATCAGCCCCAGCATTTT. This encodes CASSQSRALLNQPQHF.